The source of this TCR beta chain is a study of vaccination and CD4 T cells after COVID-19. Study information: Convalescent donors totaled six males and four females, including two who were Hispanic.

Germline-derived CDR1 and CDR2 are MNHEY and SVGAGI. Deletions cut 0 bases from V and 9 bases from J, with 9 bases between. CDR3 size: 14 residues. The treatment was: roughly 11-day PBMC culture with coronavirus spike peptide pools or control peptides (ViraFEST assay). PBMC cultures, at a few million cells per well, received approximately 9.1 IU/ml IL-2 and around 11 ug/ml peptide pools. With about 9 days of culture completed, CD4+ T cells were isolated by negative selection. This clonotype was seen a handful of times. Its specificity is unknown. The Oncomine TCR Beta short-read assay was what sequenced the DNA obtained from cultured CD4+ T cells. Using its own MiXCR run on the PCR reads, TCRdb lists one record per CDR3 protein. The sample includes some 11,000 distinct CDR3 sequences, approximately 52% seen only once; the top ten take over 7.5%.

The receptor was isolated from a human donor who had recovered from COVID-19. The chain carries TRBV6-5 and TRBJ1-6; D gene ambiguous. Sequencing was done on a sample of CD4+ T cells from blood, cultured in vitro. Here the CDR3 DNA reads TGTGCCAGCAGTTACTCGGTGTGGACTTCACCCCTCCACTTT. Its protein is CASSYSVWTSPLHF.